The 16 T cell receptor beta chains listed next were all sequenced from one sample in a study of T cells in women clearing cervical HPV infection (dated by TCRdb to the late 2010s). The library was obtained by the immunoSEQ multiplex PCR assay. TCRdb mirrors the immuneACCESS table, restricted to in-frame sequences. Some clones are absent from its copies; in checked studies, under half trace to an unresolved V gene, and the reason for the others is unknown. The table for this sample shows about 40,000 clones. The ten largest clones represent 7.6% of the sample. The sample taken for sequencing was blood buffy coat. Receptors originate from a woman between 18 and 75 years old with a cervical HPV16 infection that either progressed to CIN3+ or cleared (not recorded which).

As for this clone: From the germline J gene comes the end of the CDR3, since the read stops 3 residues before it. The chain employs TRBV7-9 and TRBJ2-7; D is possibly TRBD1 or TRBD2 (5 bases each). This CDR3 contains 14 residues. Trimming shortened V by 4 bases and J by 3 bases, and 13 bases separated the two germline ends. CDR1 and CDR2 from the germline V gene are SEHNR and FQNEAQ (reference sequence). CDR3 DNA, as far as it was read: TGTGCCAGCAGCTCACAGGAGGAGTACTACGAG. This gives the protein CASSSQEEYYE. The complete CDR3 protein is CASSSQEEYYEQYF.

In the case of this clone: The read terminates 3 residues ahead of where the CDR3 ends, so the germline J gene completes it. This chain links TRBV7-3 with TRBJ2-7, with TRBD1 matching 10 bases. Germline loops: CDR1 SGHTA, CDR2 FQGTGA. The length of the CDR3 is 15 residues. V trimming: 2 bases; J trimming: 4 bases; junction bases outside the gene matches: 5. The CDR3 spells CASSLEGTGVYEQYF. CDR3 bases read: TGTGCCAGCAGCTTAGAAGGGACAGGGGTATACGAG.

As to this clone: Sequencing ends 3 residues short of the CDR3 end; the germline J gene provides the rest. The chain is built from TRBV12-3 or TRBV12-4 and TRBJ1-1; 7 bases align to TRBD1. The trim removed 1 base at V and 1 base at J, leaving 15 bases unmatched. The CDR3 is 19 amino acids. CDR3: CASSLGRKWTGGRNTEAFF. The sequenced CDR3 bases are TGTGCCAGCAGTTTAGGAAGGAAATGGACAGGAGGAAGGAACACTGAA.

Turning to this clone: The CDR3 is cut off 3 residues early in the read; its end comes from the germline J gene. The chain joins TRBV10-3 to TRBJ2-5, with D perhaps matching TRBD1 (6 bases). Trimming removed 3 bases at V and 5 bases at J, with 13 bases between. The CDR3 has 14 amino acids. Germline V gene data show CDR1 as ENHRY and CDR2 as SYGVKD. The CDR3: CAISDGQRSETQYF. The CDR3 DNA, read in part, is TGTGCCATCAGTGACGGACAGAGGTCGGAGACC.

Remarks on this clone: Read sequence stops 3 residues before the CDR3 end, and the germline J gene provides the missing end. The sample holds other DNA sequences that translate to the same CDR3. The chain is built from TRBV5-4 and TRBJ2-3, with D tentatively TRBD1 (6 bases). The CDR3 loop spans 14 amino acids. V dropped 3 bases and J dropped 2 bases, with 10 bases sitting between them. In germline, CDR1 is SGHNT, CDR2 YYREEE (reference sequence). CDR3 amino acids: CASSSGQTTDTQYF. CDR3 DNA (partial): TGTGCCAGCAGCTCTGGACAGACCACAGATACG. Full variable domain (remainder filled in from reference TRBV5-4 and TRBJ2-3): ETGVTQSPTHLIKTRGQQVTLRCSSQSGHNTVSWYQQALGQGPQFIFQYYREEENGRGNFPPRFSGLQFPNYSSELNVNALELDDSALYLCASSSGQTTDTQYFGPGTRLTVL.

A remark on this clone: The read terminates 3 residues ahead of where the CDR3 ends, so the germline J gene completes it. The rearrangement joins TRBV11-2 to TRBJ2-7, with 9 positions matching TRBD2. Germline CDR1 SGHAT, CDR2 FQNNGV. The J segment lost 6 bases and the V segment lost 6 bases, leaving 9 bases of the junction unmatched. CDR3 length equals 14 residues. This chain's CDR3 is CASRFKREAGEQYF. Incomplete CDR3 DNA: TGTGCCAGCAGATTTAAGCGGGAGGCGGGCGAG.

About this clone itself: The read gets to within 3 residues of the CDR3 end, and the germline J gene fills in the rest. The V call is TRBV20-1, the J call TRBJ2-7; D might be TRBD1 (6 bases). Germline CDR1 DFQATT, CDR2 SNEGSKA (reference sequence). V was shortened by 3 bases and J by 2 bases, with 11 bases between the two germline ends. The CDR3 is 13 residues long. The CDR3 loop is CSASEQGTYEQYF. The sequenced part of the CDR3 DNA is TGCAGTGCTAGCGAACAGGGAACCTACGAG.

A note on this clone: The read finishes 3 residues shy of the CDR3 end, and the germline J gene is used to complete it. This chain connects TRBV28 to TRBJ1-3, with TRBD1 matching 7 bases. The V gene end was trimmed by 3 bases and the J gene end by 2 bases; junction bases not matched to a gene: 7. CDR3 length equals 16 residues. The germline V gene encodes CDR1 MDHEN and CDR2 SYDVKM. CDR3 DNA, as far as it was read: TGTGCCAGCAGTTTCCCCGGAGGGGGCACTGGAAACACC. It yields the protein CASSFPGGGTGNT. The whole CDR3 protein is CASSFPGGGTGNTIYF.

On this clone: The read falls 3 residues short of the CDR3 end, and the missing part is taken from the germline J gene. The chain recombines TRBV10-3 with TRBJ2-1; TRBD2 is a possible D gene (5 bases). The V end was cut by 4 bases, the J end by 8 bases, with 18 bases between. The CDR3 contains 15 residues. Germline values: CDR1 ENHRY, CDR2 SYGVKD. The CDR3 sequence: CAISVGFGAGHEQFF. CDR3 DNA, as far as it was read: TGTGCCATCAGTGTGGGGTTCGGTGCGGGCCATGAG.

A note on this clone: The read ends 3 residues early relative to the CDR3; the germline J gene fills the gap. The chain uses TRBV7-6 and TRBJ1-1, with 12 bases fitting TRBD1. Per the germline V gene, CDR1 is SGHVS and CDR2 is FNYEAQ. The CDR3 runs to 15 residues. With V trimmed by 3 bases and J by 2 bases, 1 base remained unmatched. Incomplete CDR3 DNA: TGTGCCAGCAGCTTGGGGACAGGGGGCAACACTGAA. Its protein is CASSLGTGGNTE. Given in full, the CDR3 is CASSLGTGGNTEAFF.

Comments on this clone: The read ends 3 residues shy of where the CDR3 ends; the end is completed using the germline J gene. The chain recombines TRBV19 with TRBJ1-5; TRBD1 might be the D (5 bases). Trimming stripped 7 bases from V and 3 bases from J, with 10 bases between. The germline V gene has CDR1 LNHDA and CDR2 SQIVND (reference sequence). There are 13 residues in the CDR3. The CDR3 reads CASTGQANQPQHF. The CDR3 bases that were read are TGTGCCAGTACAGGGCAGGCCAATCAGCCC.

As for this clone: The CDR3 is cut off 3 residues early in the read; its end comes from the germline J gene. V gene TRBV12-3 or TRBV12-4 combines with J gene TRBJ2-5, with 10 bases identical to TRBD1. V lost 7 bases and J lost 5; bases outside the gene matches: 7. The length of the CDR3 is 14 residues. CDR3 bases read: TGTGCCAGCAACCGGGACAGGGGTAGGGAGACC. This sequence encodes CASNRDRGRET. The whole CDR3 reads CASNRDRGRETQYF.

Details on this clone: Germline and junction disagree at one end, which may indicate a read error. The CDR3 extends 3 residues past the end of the read, so its final part is completed from the germline J gene. This chain links TRBV18 with TRBJ1-2; possible D gene TRBD1, 6 bases. The germline V gene encodes CDR1 KGHSH and CDR2 LQKENI. The CDR3 runs 15 residues. CDR3 in amino acids: CASLPDPGANYGYTF. The sequenced CDR3 bases are TGTGCCAGCTTACCAGATCCAGGGGCGAACTATGGC.

Concerning this clone: The read is 3 residues too short to cover the CDR3 end, so that end is filled in from the germline J gene. The rearrangement joins TRBV2 to TRBJ1-6; TRBD1 aligns across 10 bases. Trimming at V came to 6 bases and at J to 0 bases, leaving 5 bases not matched to a gene. This CDR3 contains 17 residues. Germline lookup yields CDR1 SNHLY and CDR2 FYNNEI. The covered CDR3 bases are TGTGCCAGCAGGGACAGGGGGTTAGACTCCTATAATTCACCC. Protein sequence: CASRDRGLDSYNSP. The CDR3 as a whole reads CASRDRGLDSYNSPLHF.

A word on this clone: The read terminates 3 residues before the CDR3 end, so the remaining end is supplied by the germline J gene. The chain carries TRBV19 and TRBJ2-3; D gene unclear. The CDR3 spans 13 residues. Germline CDR1 reads LNHDA; CDR2 reads SQIVND (reference sequence). Trimming took off 7 bases at V and 8 bases at J, with 16 bases between the two ends. The CDR3 is CASNGSPTGTQYF. CDR3 bases read: TGTGCCAGTAATGGTTCCCCGACGGGTACG.

Here the CDR3 reads CATGGNQPQHF. The sequenced CDR3 bases are TGTGCCACCGGGGGGAATCAGCCC. The gene calls are TRBV2 and TRBJ1-5, with D possibly being TRBD1 (5 bases). The read ends 3 residues early relative to the CDR3; the germline J gene fills the gap. The germline V gene has CDR1 SNHLY and CDR2 FYNNEI. The CDR3 runs 11 residues. Trimming left V 10 bases short and J 4 bases short, with 8 bases between.